This is a list of T cell receptor beta chains from one sample in a study of blood T cell repertoires in COVID-19. The assay was immunoSEQ multiplex PCR, and TCRdb's table has in-frame clones only and misses some. The table shows about 230,000 clones, with 88% occurring only once. The sample comprised peripheral blood. All receptors come from a woman aged 55 to 70 with acute or convalescent COVID-19. Each CDR3 is given with its conserved first and last residue. The D gene is left open where the match is weak. Clone size is shown for a subset of rows, as once, few, many or a class of expanded clone.

j_gene: TRBJ1-6
d_gene: -
abundance: -
v_gene: TRBV6-1
CDR3nt: TGTGCCAGCAGTGGCCGGGACAAGGGTTTTAATTCACCCCTCCACTTT
CDR3aa: CASSGRDKGFNSPLHF

j_gene: TRBJ1-4
d_gene: TRBD1
abundance: -
v_gene: TRBV18
CDR3nt: TGTGCCAGCTCACCACCACAGGGGTGGGGTGAAAAACTGTTTTTT
CDR3aa: CASSPPQGWGEKLFF

j_gene: TRBJ2-5
d_gene: -
abundance: -
v_gene: TRBV7-2
CDR3nt: TGTGCCAGCAGGCCACCGGGTCTCGGAGAGACCCAGTACTTC
CDR3aa: CASRPPGLGETQYF

j_gene: TRBJ2-7
d_gene: TRBD1
abundance: -
v_gene: TRBV29-1
CDR3nt: TGCAGCGGACAGGGCGTATTTTCCTACGAGCAGTACTTC
CDR3aa: CSGQGVFSYEQYF

j_gene: TRBJ2-1
d_gene: TRBD2
abundance: -
v_gene: TRBV7-2
CDR3nt: TGTGCCAGCAGCACCCTAGCGGGAGGTTACAATGAGCAGTTCTTC
CDR3aa: CASSTLAGGYNEQFF

j_gene: TRBJ2-7
d_gene: TRBD2
abundance: -
v_gene: TRBV4-3
CDR3nt: TGCGCCAGCAGCCGGAGGGCGGGAGGGCCCCACGAGCAGTACTTC
CDR3aa: CASSRRAGGPHEQYF

j_gene: TRBJ1-1
d_gene: -
abundance: -
v_gene: TRBV2
CDR3nt: TGTGCCAGCACTGATCGAGGCACTGAAGCTTTCTTT
CDR3aa: CASTDRGTEAFF

j_gene: TRBJ1-1
d_gene: TRBD1
abundance: -
v_gene: TRBV12-5
CDR3nt: TGTGCTAGTGGCCCGGACAGGAAAAACACTGAAGCTTTCTTT
CDR3aa: CASGPDRKNTEAFF

j_gene: TRBJ2-5
d_gene: TRBD1
abundance: -
v_gene: TRBV3-1/TRBV3-2
CDR3nt: TGTGCCAGCAGAACAGGGGGCAAGGAGACCCAGTACTTC
CDR3aa: CASRTGGKETQYF

j_gene: TRBJ1-2
d_gene: TRBD1
abundance: -
v_gene: TRBV5-4
CDR3nt: TGTGCCAGCAGTCCTGACAGGGGCGCTTATGGCTACACCTTC
CDR3aa: CASSPDRGAYGYTF

j_gene: TRBJ2-2
d_gene: -
abundance: -
v_gene: TRBV6-5
CDR3nt: TGTGCCAGCACGCGAGGTGGAGGGGTCACCGGGGAGCTGTTTTTT
CDR3aa: CASTRGGGVTGELFF

j_gene: TRBJ1-6
d_gene: TRBD1
abundance: -
v_gene: TRBV28
CDR3nt: TGTGCCAGCAGTTTACCTACAGGGGAAAGGTCCTATAATTCACCCCTCCACTTT
CDR3aa: CASSLPTGERSYNSPLHF

j_gene: TRBJ2-7
d_gene: -
abundance: -
v_gene: TRBV2
CDR3nt: TGTGCCAGTAGACAGGGAGGCTCCTACGAGCAGTACTTC
CDR3aa: CASRQGGSYEQYF

j_gene: TRBJ2-5
d_gene: TRBD2
abundance: once
v_gene: TRBV11-2
CDR3nt: TGTGCCAGCATCCCGATGGCGGGAGGGCGCACCCAGTACTTC
CDR3aa: CASIPMAGGRTQYF

j_gene: TRBJ1-1
d_gene: -
abundance: -
v_gene: TRBV29-1
CDR3nt: TGCAGCGCGACAGAGTTCATGAACACTGAAGCTTTCTTT
CDR3aa: CSATEFMNTEAFF

j_gene: TRBJ1-5
d_gene: -
abundance: -
v_gene: TRBV2
CDR3nt: TGTGCCAGCAGTGAGACAGATAGCAATCAGCCCCAGCATTTT
CDR3aa: CASSETDSNQPQHF

j_gene: TRBJ2-2
d_gene: -
abundance: -
v_gene: TRBV19
CDR3nt: TGTGCCACCTCGGGATGGGGCGGGGAGCTGTTTTTT
CDR3aa: CATSGWGGELFF

j_gene: TRBJ2-2
d_gene: TRBD2
abundance: -
v_gene: TRBV25-1
CDR3nt: TGTGCCAGCAGTAGCGGGACCAGGGGGGAGCTGTTTTTT
CDR3aa: CASSSGTRGELFF

j_gene: TRBJ2-5
d_gene: TRBD1
abundance: -
v_gene: TRBV7-2
CDR3nt: TGTGCCAGCAGCCTATCCAGGGGGTTGACTTACTTC
CDR3aa: CASSLSRGLTYF

j_gene: TRBJ1-2
d_gene: -
abundance: once
v_gene: TRBV4-1
CDR3nt: TGCGCCAGCAGCCAAGAGACAGCAGGCCCTAACTATGGCTACACCTTC
CDR3aa: CASSQETAGPNYGYTF

j_gene: TRBJ2-1
d_gene: -
abundance: -
v_gene: TRBV28
CDR3nt: TGTGCCAGCACAGGGCTTTACAATGAGCAGTTCTTC
CDR3aa: CASTGLYNEQFF

j_gene: TRBJ2-3
d_gene: TRBD2
abundance: -
v_gene: TRBV3-1/TRBV3-2
CDR3nt: TGTGCCAGCAGCCGACCTAGCGGGGGGGCCCTAAAATTCACAGATACGCAGTATTTT
CDR3aa: CASSRPSGGALKFTDTQYF

j_gene: TRBJ1-1
d_gene: -
abundance: -
v_gene: TRBV7-8
CDR3nt: TGTGCCAGCAGCTTAACACAGTTGAACACTGAAGCTTTCTTT
CDR3aa: CASSLTQLNTEAFF

j_gene: TRBJ1-4
d_gene: TRBD1
abundance: -
v_gene: TRBV5-1
CDR3nt: TGCGCCAGCAGCTTAAGGCCAGGGGGAGGTGAAAAACTGTTTTTT
CDR3aa: CASSLRPGGGEKLFF